This T cell receptor beta chain was observed in a study of read filtering for tumor transcriptome and immune sequencing. Study-wide background: 8 patients were R-ISS I, 16 were R-ISS II, 7 were R-ISS III. Study-level points and caveats: About 81.9% of IR-seq clonotypes had a single read, yet these held approximately 4% of reads.

From roughly 390 ng of RNA, a library with molecular barcoded alpha/delta and beta/gamma adaptors was made. TCRdb reanalysed the reads using MiXCR and keeps one entry per CDR3 protein. The data hold nearly 60,000 distinct CDR3 sequences, with 12% observed a single time. V shed 4 bases and J shed 2 bases, with 9 bases lying between them. Germline CDR1 and CDR2: MGHDK and SYGVNS. This CDR3 contains 13 residues. This clonotype came up many times. Its antigen remains unknown. Sequencing was performed on a population of CD138-negative cells sorted from bone marrow. The rearrangement uses TRBV25-1 and TRBJ2-7, with D possibly TRBD1 on 6 matching bases. This TCR was recovered from a donor over 35 with multiple myeloma. The CDR3 loop is CASSVTGTYEQYF. The DNA for the CDR3 is TGTGCCAGCAGTGTGACAGGTACCTACGAGCAGTACTTC.